Listed below are T cell receptor beta chains from one sample, sequenced in a study of Tregs in tolerant kidney transplant recipients. Measured with immunoSEQ multiplex PCR; TCRdb has only the in-frame clones, and not every one. The sample has fewer than 100,000 clones, 93% seen once; the top ten hold approximately 0.48%. The sequences come from CD4+ T cells from blood, collected before the transplant. The source of these receptors is a human donor who received a combined kidney and bone marrow transplant. Both conserved end residues are part of each CDR3. Fields, in order: clone size, D gene, V gene, J gene, CDR3 DNA, CDR3 protein. A D gene is named only where the DNA matches it firmly. Size values are once, few and many counts, or a class for expanded clones, and some rows have none.

NA	NA	TRBV4-3	TRBJ2-3	TGCGCCAGCAGCCGCTTGCCCGGGGAGGGCACAGATACGCAGTATTTT	CASSRLPGEGTDTQYF
NA	NA	TRBV2	TRBJ2-1	TGTGCCACTGGCGCGGGAAGGGCCTACAATGAGCAGTTCTTC	CATGAGRAYNEQFF
few	NA	TRBV5-1	TRBJ1-3	TGCGCCAGCAGCTTGCAGCCGGGGGTCTCTGGAAACACCATATATTTT	CASSLQPGVSGNTIYF
NA	TRBD1	TRBV6-4	TRBJ1-2	TGTGCCAGCAGTTCAGGAAGGGGGCGCGGCTACACCTTC	CASSSGRGRGYTF
NA	NA	TRBV28	TRBJ2-1	TGTGCCAGCAGCCTACGTTCTCTCTCCTACAATGAGCAGTTCTTC	CASSLRSLSYNEQFF
NA	TRBD2	TRBV6-1	TRBJ2-7	TGTGCCAGCAGTGAACAGTCGGTAGCGGGGGCCGCGACCTACGAGCAGTACTTC	CASSEQSVAGAATYEQYF
NA	NA	TRBV19	TRBJ1-5	TGTGCCAGTAGTATTAACAGAGACAATCAGCCCCAGCATTTT	CASSINRDNQPQHF
NA	TRBD1	TRBV2	TRBJ1-2	TGTGCCAGCAGGTTCTCCGGGACAGACTATGGCTACACCTTC	CASRFSGTDYGYTF
once	NA	TRBV4-2	TRBJ2-7	TGTGCCAGCAGACCTGGGCCTGGCTACGAGCAGTACTTC	CASRPGPGYEQYF
NA	NA	TRBV5-4	TRBJ2-3	TGTGCCAGCAGTATGGAGACAGATACGCAGTATTTT	CASSMETDTQYF
NA	NA	TRBV11-3	TRBJ1-2	TGTGCCAGCAGGCATAACAGGGCCTCTAACTATGGCTACACCTTC	CASRHNRASNYGYTF
NA	TRBD2	TRBV5-1	TRBJ2-1	TGCGCCAGCAGCTTTATGTCGGGGGGGTACAATGAGCAGTTCTTC	CASSFMSGGYNEQFF
once	NA	TRBV19	TRBJ2-2	TGTGCCAGTACTAGGGACATAATGAACGCCGGGGAGCTGTTTTTT	CASTRDIMNAGELFF
NA	NA	TRBV7-7	TRBJ2-6	TGTGCCAGCAGCTTAGGCAGGCCCGGGGCCAACGTCCTGACTTTC	CASSLGRPGANVLTF
NA	NA	TRBV4-3	TRBJ1-5	TGCGCCAGCAGCCAAGACAGGGAGGGCCAGCCCCAGCATTTT	CASSQDREGQPQHF
once	TRBD2	TRBV7-2	TRBJ2-2	TGTGCCAGCAGCTTAGAGGGTGCTAGCGGGAGGGCGGCCGGGGAGCTGTTTTTT	CASSLEGASGRAAGELFF
NA	NA	TRBV6-6	TRBJ2-7	TGTGCCAGCAGTTACTCGGGAGACAGGAACTACGAGCAGTACTTC	CASSYSGDRNYEQYF
NA	TRBD2	TRBV12-5	TRBJ2-3	TGTGCTAGTGGTTTGGTCTTCGCGGGGGAGAGCACAGATACGCAGTATTTT	CASGLVFAGESTDTQYF
NA	TRBD1	TRBV19	TRBJ2-7	TGTGCCAGTAGTACGAACAGGGGGCTATACTTC	CASSTNRGLYF
NA	TRBD1	TRBV7-3	TRBJ2-3	TGTGCCAGCAGCTTAACCCCAAGTGGGACAGCCACCACAGATACGCAGTATTTT	CASSLTPSGTATTDTQYF